This T cell receptor (beta chain) was identified during a study of blood T cell repertoires in COVID-19. Study-wide context: The study drew acute and convalescent COVID-19 samples from the United States, Italy and Spain.

This clone was observed a handful of times. The CDR3 length is 14 residues. V lost 5 bases and J 0 bases, leaving 10 bases between the germline ends. The V gene's germline CDR1 is MDHEN and CDR2 SYDVKM. In the original workflow: By means of reference gene primer amplification, nucleated cell counts were estimated. Repertoires were generated with immunoSEQ multiplex PCR, while TCRdb's copy carries only in-frame clones and drops some. That table gives V, J and clone size, and the DNA gave D and trimming. This sample yields approximately 260,000 clones, of which approximately 86% are seen a single time; roughly 7.8% belongs to the top ten.

J is TRBJ1-2 and V is TRBV28; possible D gene TRBD1, 6 bases. Specimen: peripheral blood. The source of this sequence is a man aged 55 to 70 who had recovered from COVID-19. In DNA form, the CDR3 reads TGTGCCAGCAGTCGCAGACAGGCTAACTATGGCTACACCTTC. It translates to CASSRRQANYGYTF.